This T cell receptor (beta chain) was captured by sequencing in a study of patients and donors after allogeneic stem cell transplantation. The V and J ends lost 4 bases and 1 base respectively, with 8 bases between them. This CDR3 has 12 residues. Germline V gene lookup returns CDR1 DFQATT and CDR2 SNEGSKA (reference sequence). In its sample, this clonotype was seen once. TCRdb reprocessed the RT-PCR reads via MiXCR and lists one record per CDR3 protein. In the table there are a few hundred thousand distinct CDR3 sequences, around 40% of which are singletons. This receptor was taken from a human donor who was either an allogeneic HSCT recipient or a stem cell or donor lymphocyte infusion donor (not recorded which). It is not recorded whose cells these are; they may come from a transplant donor. The sample was blood, either unsorted or a sorted T cell fraction (not recorded which). This chain connects TRBV20-1 to TRBJ2-7, with D unresolved. The CDR3 nucleotides are TGCAGTGCTACCCAGGCGTCCTACGAGCAGTACTTC. Translating gives CSATQASYEQYF.